The T cell receptor beta chain under discussion was sequenced for a study of T cell responses to AZD1222 COVID-19 vaccine. TCRdb's copy holds only in-frame clones and misses some; the assay was immunoSEQ multiplex PCR. The sample lists approximately 52,000 clones, around 90% seen once, with 2.7% in the top ten. The study, taken as a whole, reports: Spike regions recognized by vaccine-associated CD4 TCRs spanned the protein, led by 160-218 and 743-854.

The J segment lost 2 bases and the V segment lost 1 base, leaving 21 bases of the junction unmatched. This CDR3 is 23 amino acids long. Germline CDR1 reads SGHTA; CDR2 reads FQGTGA. Comment on this clone: What it binds is unknown.

This specimen was peripheral blood, taken 28 days after the second AZD1222 dose. The chain links TRBV7-3 to TRBJ2-2, with 11 bases matching TRBD2. The receptor comes from an adult who received the AZD1222 COVID-19 vaccine. In DNA, the CDR3 is TGTGCCAGCAGCTTAATTCCGGTGGGAGACAAAAGAGGGACTAGCGGAAACACCGGGGAGCTGTTTTTT. Protein sequence: CASSLIPVGDKRGTSGNTGELFF. The full variable domain, completed using reference TRBV7-3 and TRBJ2-2, is GAGVSQTPSNKVTEKGKYVELRCDPISGHTALYWYRQSLGQGPEFLIYFQGTGAADDSGLPNDRFFAVRPEGSVSTLKIQRTERGDSAVYLCASSLIPVGDKRGTSGNTGELFFGEGSRLTVL.